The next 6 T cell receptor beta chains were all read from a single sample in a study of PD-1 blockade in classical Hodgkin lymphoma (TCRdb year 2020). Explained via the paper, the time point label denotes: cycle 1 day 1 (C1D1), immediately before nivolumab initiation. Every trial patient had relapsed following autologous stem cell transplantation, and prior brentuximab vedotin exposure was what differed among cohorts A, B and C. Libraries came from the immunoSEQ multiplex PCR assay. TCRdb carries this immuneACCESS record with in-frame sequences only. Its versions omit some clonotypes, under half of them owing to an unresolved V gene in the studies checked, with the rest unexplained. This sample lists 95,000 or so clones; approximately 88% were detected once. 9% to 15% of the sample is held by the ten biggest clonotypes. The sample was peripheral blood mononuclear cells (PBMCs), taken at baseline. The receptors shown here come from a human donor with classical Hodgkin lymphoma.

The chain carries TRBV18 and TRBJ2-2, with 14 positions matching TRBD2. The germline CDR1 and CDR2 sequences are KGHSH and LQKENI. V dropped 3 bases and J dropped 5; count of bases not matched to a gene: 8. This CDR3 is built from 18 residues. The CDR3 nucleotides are TGTGCCAGCTCACCCCCCGGACTAGCGGGAGGTCGGACCGGGGAGCTGTTTTTT. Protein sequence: CASSPPGLAGGRTGELFF.

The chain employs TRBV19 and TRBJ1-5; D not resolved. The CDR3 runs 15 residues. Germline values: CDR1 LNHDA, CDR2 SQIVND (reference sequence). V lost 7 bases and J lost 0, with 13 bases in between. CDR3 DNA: TGTGCCAGTAATCCGGACGCCAATAGCAATCAGCCCCAGCATTTT. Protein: CASNPDANSNQPQHF.

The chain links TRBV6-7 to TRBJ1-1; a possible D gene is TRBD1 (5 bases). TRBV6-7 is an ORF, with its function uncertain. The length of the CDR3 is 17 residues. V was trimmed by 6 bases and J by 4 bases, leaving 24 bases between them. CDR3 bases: TGTGCCAGCAGCCCTCGACAGTTTCCTATACCCCCCACTGAAGCTTTCTTT. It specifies CASSPRQFPIPPTEAFF.

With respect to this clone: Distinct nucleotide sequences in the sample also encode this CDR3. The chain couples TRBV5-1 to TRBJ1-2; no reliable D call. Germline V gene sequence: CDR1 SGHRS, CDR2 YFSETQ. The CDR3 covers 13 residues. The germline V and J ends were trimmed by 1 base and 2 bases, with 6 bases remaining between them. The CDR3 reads CASSLTDNYGYTF. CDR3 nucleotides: TGCGCCAGCAGCTTGACCGACAACTATGGCTACACCTTC.

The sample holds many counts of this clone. This CDR3 reads CASSSPGRENIQYF. The CDR3 DNA reads as TGTGCCAGCAGCTCCCCGGGCAGGGAAAACATTCAGTACTTC. The chain links TRBV7-8 to TRBJ2-4; tentatively, D is TRBD1 (5 bases). Germline V gene data show CDR1 as SGHVS and CDR2 as FQNEAQ. Deletions cut 4 bases from V and 5 bases from J, with 12 bases between. This CDR3 comprises 14 residues. Full variable domain (outside the CDR3, taken from reference TRBV7-8 and TRBJ2-4): GAGVSQSPRYKVAKRGQDVALRCDPISGHVSLFWYQQALGQGPEFLTYFQNEAQLDKSGLPSDRFFAERPEGSVSTLKIQRTQQEDSAVYLCASSSPGRENIQYFGAGTRLSVL.

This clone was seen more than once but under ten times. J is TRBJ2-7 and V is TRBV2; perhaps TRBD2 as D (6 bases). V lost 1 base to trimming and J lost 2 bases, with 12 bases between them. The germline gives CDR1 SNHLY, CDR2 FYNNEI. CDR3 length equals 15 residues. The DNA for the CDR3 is TGTGCCAGCAGTGAAGGTGTGGGAGGAACCTACGAGCAGTACTTC. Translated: CASSEGVGGTYEQYF.